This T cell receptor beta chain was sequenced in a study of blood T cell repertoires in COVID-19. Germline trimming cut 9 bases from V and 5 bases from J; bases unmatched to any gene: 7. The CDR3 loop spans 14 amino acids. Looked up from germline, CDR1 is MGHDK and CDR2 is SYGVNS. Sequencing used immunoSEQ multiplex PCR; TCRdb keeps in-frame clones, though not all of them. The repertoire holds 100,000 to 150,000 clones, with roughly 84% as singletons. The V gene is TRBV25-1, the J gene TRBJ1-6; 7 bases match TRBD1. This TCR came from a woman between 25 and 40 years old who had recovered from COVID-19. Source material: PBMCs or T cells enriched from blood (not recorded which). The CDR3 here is CASGGGTDNSPLHF. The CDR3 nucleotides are TGTGCCAGTGGAGGGGGGACAGATAATTCACCCCTCCACTTT.